This T cell receptor beta chain was sequenced during a study of PD-1 blockade in classical Hodgkin lymphoma. Assay used: immunoSEQ multiplex PCR; TCRdb lists only in-frame clones, some missing. The repertoire holds 24,000 or so clones, about four fifths seen once, with under 20% in the top ten. V gave up 8 bases and J gave up 3 bases; unmatched junction bases: 9. The CDR3 contains 15 residues. The germline V gene encodes CDR1 MNHNS and CDR2 SASEGT. All patients experienced relapse after autologous stem cell transplantation, and brentuximab vedotin exposure was variable. The chain is built from TRBV6-1 and TRBJ2-2, with 7 bases fitting TRBD2. The receptor was derived from a human donor with classical Hodgkin lymphoma. Material: peripheral blood mononuclear cells (PBMCs), obtained before the second cycle of nivolumab. CDR3 residues: CASPPAGRDTGELFF. CDR3 DNA: TGTGCCAGCCCCCCCGCAGGGAGGGACACCGGGGAGCTGTTTTTT.